Each of the 26 T cell receptor beta chains below was sequenced from the same sample in a study of blood T cell repertoires in COVID-19. Measured with immunoSEQ multiplex PCR; TCRdb has only the in-frame clones, and not every one. This table has more than 200,000 clones, 87% appearing once. Sequenced input: PBMCs or T cells enriched from blood (not recorded which). The receptors originated from a woman aged 25 to 39 with acute COVID-19.

CDR3 nucleotide sequence: TGTGCCACCTCAGAGGGACAGGGGGACGAGCAGTACTTC. Residues: CATSEGQGDEQYF. The rearrangement uses TRBV15 and TRBJ2-7; 11 nucleotides agree with TRBD1. Germline values: CDR1 LNHNV, CDR2 YYDKDF (reference sequence). Trimming removed 8 bases from V and 5 bases from J; junction bases left unmatched: 5. The length of the CDR3 is 13 residues.

The chain recombines TRBV15 with TRBJ1-6; D remains unclear. V dropped 6 bases and J dropped 7 bases, with 10 bases sitting between them. The CDR3 totals 13 residues. CDR1 LNHNV and CDR2 YYDKDF come from the germline V gene (reference sequence). CDR3 residues: CATRSTDNSPLHF. The CDR3 region has the DNA TGTGCCACCAGGAGCACAGACAATTCACCCCTCCACTTT.

The chain combines TRBV28 with TRBJ2-5, with TRBD1 identical over 8 bases. V shed 7 bases, J shed 3 bases, and the junction held 10 bases outside the gene matches. The germline gives CDR1 MDHEN, CDR2 SYDVKM. This CDR3 region has 15 residues. The CDR3 loop is CASTQSGGGEETQYF. The CDR3 DNA is TGTGCCAGCACCCAGTCAGGGGGCGGTGAAGAGACCCAGTACTTC.

The chain links TRBV18 to TRBJ1-1; no clear D gene. Germline V gene sequence: CDR1 KGHSH, CDR2 LQKENI. Trimming stripped 1 base from V and 6 bases from J, with 9 bases between. The CDR3 is made up of 13 amino acids. CDR3 bases: TGTGCCAGCTCACCACAGAGTAGCGCTGAAGCTTTCTTT. Protein: CASSPQSSAEAFF.

The chain uses TRBV7-9 and TRBJ2-1; 7 bases match TRBD2. The germline CDR1 and CDR2 sequences are SEHNR and FQNEAQ (reference sequence). The CDR3 sequence is 16 residues long. V trimming: 2 bases; J trimming: 4 bases; junction bases outside the gene matches: 8. The CDR3 region has the DNA TGTGCCAGCAGCTTACCCCCTAGCGGAACATACAATGAGCAGTTCTTC. The encoded protein is CASSLPPSGTYNEQFF.

The sample holds one count of this clone. The chain recombines TRBV9 with TRBJ2-3; the D gene is possibly TRBD2 (6 bases). V lost 4 bases to trimming and J lost 2 bases, with 17 bases between them. The CDR3 is made up of 16 amino acids. Per the germline V gene, CDR1 is SGDLS and CDR2 is YYNGEE. The CDR3 is CASSSRSGDHTDTQYF. CDR3 sequence (DNA): TGTGCCAGCAGCTCACGATCGGGGGACCACACAGATACGCAGTATTTT.

The V gene is TRBV10-3, the J gene TRBJ1-2; D possibly corresponds to TRBD1 (6 bases). Germline V gene data show CDR1 as ENHRY and CDR2 as SYGVKD. Trimming left V 6 bases short and J 4 bases short, with 18 bases between. CDR3 length: 15 residues. The CDR3 region is CAISRDRIGPYGYTF. The CDR3 bases are TGTGCCATCAGCCGAGACAGGATCGGTCCCTATGGCTACACCTTC.

The CDR3 DNA is TGTGCCAGCAGCCTGAGGGCGGGGAGAGACACTGAAGCTTTCTTT. Its translation: CASSLRAGRDTEAFF. V and J are TRBV5-5 and TRBJ1-1; D remains ambiguous. Germline CDR1 SGHKS, CDR2 YYEKEE (reference sequence). CDR3 length equals 15 residues. Trimming cost V 4 bases and J 3 bases, with 16 bases left between them.

The V call is TRBV7-3, the J call TRBJ2-3, with D possibly matching TRBD2 (6 bases). CDR1 and CDR2 (germline): SGHTA, FQGTGA. This CDR3 region has 15 residues. V was trimmed by 4 bases and J by 0 bases, leaving 11 bases between them. The CDR3 DNA reads TGTGCCAGCAGCTGGGGGGTCCAGAGCACAGATACGCAGTATTTT. Translation gives CASSWGVQSTDTQYF.

This clone was observed a handful of times. The CDR3 loop is CASSHGTARGYEQYF. DNA of the CDR3: TGTGCCAGCAGTCATGGGACCGCCCGGGGGTACGAGCAGTACTTC. The chain couples TRBV6-6 to TRBJ2-7; tentative D call: TRBD2 (6 bases). The CDR3 extends over 15 amino acids. Between the trimmed V and J ends, which lost 5 bases and 4 bases, there was a span of 18 bases. Germline values: CDR1 MNHNY, CDR2 SVGAGI (reference sequence).

The chain combines TRBV4-3 with TRBJ2-2, with TRBD2 matching 10 bases. Trimming at V came to 8 bases and at J to 0 bases, leaving 9 bases not matched to a gene. Germline V gives CDR1 LGHNA, CDR2 YSLEER. This CDR3 contains 17 residues. The CDR3 spells CASGRLAGTANTGELFF. CDR3 sequence (DNA): TGCGCCAGCGGACGACTAGCGGGCACCGCGAACACCGGGGAGCTGTTTTTT.

The chain employs TRBV3-1 (or the pseudogene TRBV3-2) and TRBJ2-3; D is perhaps TRBD1 (7 bases). There are 13 residues in the CDR3. Per germline, CDR1 LGHDT and CDR2 YNNKEL (reference sequence). Trimming removed 4 bases from V and 4 bases from J, with 9 bases in between. In DNA form, the CDR3 reads TGTGCCAGCAGCCCCAGGGGGGCAGATACGCAGTATTTT. This encodes CASSPRGADTQYF.

CDR3 DNA: TGTGCCACCAGTGAAGGGGACAATGAGCAGTTCTTC. This encodes CATSEGDNEQFF. This chain uses TRBV24-1 with TRBJ2-1, with D possibly TRBD1 on 5 matching bases. The CDR3 is made up of 12 amino acids. Germline CDR1 KGHDR, CDR2 SFDVKD. V was pared by 4 bases and J by 5 bases, with 5 bases between.

The chain has TRBV6-2 or TRBV6-3 and TRBJ2-3, with D tentatively TRBD2 (6 bases). CDR3 length: 14 residues. CDR1 and CDR2 (germline): MNHEY, SVGEGT. Trimming took off 4 bases at V and 4 bases at J, with 12 bases between the two ends. Here the CDR3 reads CASSSGSEADTQYF. Written as DNA, the CDR3 is TGTGCCAGCAGTTCCGGGAGTGAGGCAGATACGCAGTATTTT.

V and J are TRBV7-3 and TRBJ1-1; TRBD1 aligns across 8 bases. The J segment lost 4 bases and the V segment lost 5 bases, leaving 6 bases of the junction unmatched. Germline CDR1 is SGHTA and CDR2 is FQGTGA. The CDR3 is 14 residues long. This CDR3 reads CASSEQGVGTEAFF. CDR3 coding DNA: TGTGCCAGCAGCGAACAGGGGGTGGGCACTGAAGCTTTCTTT. The full variable domain, its missing parts supplied by reference TRBV7-3 and TRBJ1-1, is GAGVSQTPSNKVTEKGKYVELRCDPISGHTALYWYRQSLGQGPEFLIYFQGTGAADDSGLPNDRFFAVRPEGSVSTLKIQRTERGDSAVYLCASSEQGVGTEAFFGQGTRLTVV.

This chain joins TRBV5-6 and TRBJ1-2; 9 positions match TRBD1. The CDR3 spans 14 residues. With V trimmed by 4 bases and J by 6 bases, 7 bases remained unmatched. CDR1 and CDR2 from the germline V gene are SGHDT and YYEEEE. CDR3 residues: CASSQDRGVDGYTF. CDR3 DNA sequence: TGTGCCAGCAGCCAGGACAGGGGTGTTGATGGCTACACCTTC.

This chain links TRBV6-5 with TRBJ1-5, with a weak D call TRBD1 (5 bases). The V gene's germline CDR1 is MNHEY and CDR2 SVGAGI. Trimming shortened V by 9 bases and J by 4 bases, and 19 bases separated the two germline ends. CDR3 length equals 15 residues. The CDR3 DNA reads as TGTGCCAGTTCCCTAGGGCCCGGGGGAAATCAGCCCCAGCATTTT. This codes for CASSLGPGGNQPQHF.

At least ten counts were recorded for this clone. V and J are TRBV10-3 and TRBJ2-1; possibly TRBD2 for D (6 bases). Germline V gives CDR1 ENHRY, CDR2 SYGVKD. The CDR3 covers 15 residues. V lost 7 bases and J 5 bases, leaving 18 bases between the germline ends. The DNA for the CDR3 is TGTGCCATCACCGACGGGACTCCGAACGACAATGAGCAGTTCTTC. Encoded protein: CAITDGTPNDNEQFF.

The chain recombines TRBV19 with TRBJ1-2; D not resolved. Per germline, CDR1 LNHDA and CDR2 SQIVND (reference sequence). Trimming removed 3 bases at V and 3 bases at J, with 14 bases between. There are 15 residues in the CDR3. The CDR3 region has the DNA TGTGCCAGTAGTATGCAGAACAGTATTGACTATGGCTACACCTTC. Encoded protein: CASSMQNSIDYGYTF.

This clone was observed a single time. The chain couples TRBV9 to TRBJ2-3, with 11 nucleotides matching TRBD2. The CDR3 loop spans 15 amino acids. Per the germline V gene, CDR1 is SGDLS and CDR2 is YYNGEE. Trimming cost V 3 bases and J 0 bases; bases outside gene matches: 0. CDR3 DNA: TGTGCCAGCAGCGGACTAGCGGGAAGCACAGATACGCAGTATTTT. Encoded protein: CASSGLAGSTDTQYF.

The chain joins TRBV28 to TRBJ2-5, with 10 bases fitting TRBD2. The germline gives CDR1 MDHEN, CDR2 SYDVKM. The CDR3 consists of 16 residues. The V gene end was trimmed by 4 bases and the J gene end by 4 bases; junction bases not matched to a gene: 9. The CDR3 DNA is TGTGCCAGCAGTTCAGCTAGACTAGCGGGTCGAGAGACCCAGTACTTC. Translated: CASSSARLAGRETQYF.

V is TRBV27 and J is TRBJ1-5; D is possibly TRBD1 (6 bases). Trimming removed 5 bases from V and 2 bases from J, with 16 bases in between. Germline V gene lookup returns CDR1 MNHEY and CDR2 SMNVEV (reference sequence). The CDR3 is 16 amino acids. CDR3 loop: CASSPGQIGGNQPQHF. The DNA of the CDR3 is TGTGCCAGCAGTCCCGGACAGATCGGTGGCAATCAGCCCCAGCATTTT.

V and J are TRBV28 and TRBJ2-2, with 8 bases that match TRBD2. The V gene's germline CDR1 is MDHEN and CDR2 SYDVKM. V shed 8 bases and J 0 bases; nucleotides not matched to a gene: 14. The CDR3 covers 18 residues. CDR3 amino acids: CASGAGAGARSNTGELFF. The CDR3 region has the DNA TGTGCCAGCGGTGCCGGAGCGGGAGCTCGTTCGAACACCGGGGAGCTGTTTTTT.

About this clone itself: Its ends do not fully match the called genes, so a read error is possible. The chain joins TRBV2 to TRBJ1-4; D is undetermined. The length of the CDR3 is 10 residues. Germline CDR1 SNHLY, CDR2 FYNNEI. The CDR3 protein is CASSGDRESF. CDR3 bases: TGTGCCAGCAGTGGGGATAGGGAGTCTTTT. The full variable domain, in which reference TRBV2 and TRBJ1-4 provide the parts outside the CDR3, is EPEVTQTPSHQVTQMGQEVILRCVPISNHLYFYWYRQILGQKVEFLVSFYNNEISEKSEIFDDQFSVERPDGSNFTLKIRSTKLEDSAMYFCASSGDRESFGSGTQLSVL.

This clone was picked up one time. The chain couples TRBV25-1 to TRBJ2-3; TRBD2 is a possible D gene (6 bases). The CDR3 length is 12 residues. CDR1 and CDR2 (germline): MGHDK, SYGVNS. Trimming cost V 2 bases and J 9 bases, with 9 bases left between them. The CDR3 DNA follows: TGTGCCAGCAGTGAAACCCGGGGGACGCAGTATTTT. Its protein product is CASSETRGTQYF. Based on the CDR3 plus reference TRBV25-1 and TRBJ2-3, the full variable domain is EADIYQTPRYLVIGTGKKITLECSQTMGHDKMYWYQQDPGMELHLIHYSYGVNSTEKGDLSSESTVSRIRTEHFPLTLESARPSHTSQYLCASSETRGTQYFGPGTRLTVL.

This chain links TRBV2 with TRBJ1-5; TRBD1 is a possible D gene (5 bases). The CDR3 spans 13 residues. The V gene's germline CDR1 is SNHLY and CDR2 FYNNEI. Trimming removed 4 bases from V and 11 bases from J, with 15 bases in between. CDR3 nucleotide sequence: TGTGCCAGCAGTGGTCGGGGGGGTGAGACCCAGCATTTT. Protein sequence: CASSGRGGETQHF.